This T cell receptor beta chain was found in a study of T cell responses to AZD1222 COVID-19 vaccine (dated by TCRdb to about 2021). With respect to the entire study: AZD1222 recipients whose second dose came at about 4 weeks and those whose second dose came at about 12 weeks were combined into one group, since spike-specific TCR depth and breadth did not differ between the two schedules. A total of under 250 trial participants underwent TCR sequencing, of whom about 200 had received two doses of AZD1222 and 26 had received two doses of the MenACWY control vaccine. Trial participants were enrolled by age into subgroups of 18-55, 56-69 and 70-plus years, and roughly 160, 29 and 62 TCR-sequenced participants, respectively, were included in these subgroups. General findings and caveats noted by the study authors: Conclusions about previously exposed vaccinees are limited because only six or seven AZD1222 recipients were SARS-CoV-2 seropositive at baseline. Participants were mostly white British, with more females than males. The authors suggested clonal diversity may have been underestimated. The vaccine-associated CD4 TCRs covered the entire spike protein, and the dominant responses fell in regions 160-218 and 743-854. The 56-69-year group was small, and its depth increase did not reach significance, likely because of low power. Because no day 14 peak-response samples were available, the repertoires could be characterized only after the peak T cell response. Spike-specific TCR breadth and depth rose significantly after two AZD1222 doses compared with day 0 and with MenACWY recipients. Reportedly, close to half of the unique spike-specific TCRs recognized epitopes lying outside the regions that are mutated in the B.1.351 and B.1.1.7 variants.

The CDR3 regions of human TCRbeta chains were subjected to immunosequencing. Under the source paper's analysis protocol: TCRs in the repertoires were compared against a reference library of SARS-CoV-2-specific TCRs that had been generated with the MIRA antigen-specificity platform. Breadth was defined as the fraction of unique TCRs that were SARS-CoV-2-associated. Depth was defined as the fraction of total T cells that were SARS-CoV-2-associated. Using the MIRA data, every spike-specific TCR was mapped to the spike region that the TCR reacted to and assigned to either a CD4 or a CD8 class. Log10-transformed breadth and depth values were compared by one-way ANOVA with Sidak's multiple comparisons tests. TCRdb holds this immuneACCESS table with in-frame rearrangements only. Some clones are missing; in checked studies, unresolved V genes explain under half, and the rest has no known cause. That table furnishes V, J and clone size, whereas the DNA furnished D and trimming. The sample table shows roughly 120,000 clones, and over 85% are seen once. The ten largest clones capture around 4.5% of the sample.

Details on this clone: There is no known antigen for this receptor. No base quality information exists; no much larger clone differs at one position.

The time point label on this specimen signifies: baseline before first vaccination. Vaccinee samples came from UK trials COV001 and COV002, including a single-blind randomized controlled phase 2/3 trial of AZD1222 (ChAdOx1 nCoV-19) in healthy adults. For TCRbeta chain sequencing, PBMC samples were collected from trial participants at day 0 and at day 28 after the second dose. Reading from cysteine to phenylalanine, the CDR3 counts 16 amino acids. Only the CDR3 region is kept as DNA, spanning 48 bases read in frame from base 1. V trim: 4 bases; J trim: 8 bases; unmatched bases: 13. Reading the germline V gene gives CDR1 SNHLY and CDR2 FYNNEI.

This material consisted of peripheral blood, taken on day 0 of AZD1222 vaccination. The chain couples TRBV2 to TRBJ2-1, with 8 middle bases fitting TRBD2. The TCR was taken from an adult in good health. CDR3 reads: CASSALRGLGPHEQFF. DNA sequence: TGTGCCAGCAGTGCTCTAAGGGGACTAGGGCCTCATGAGCAGTTCTTC.